The sequence of this T cell receptor beta chain was determined in a study of early T cells in non-severe SARS-CoV-2 infection. The CDR3 contains 11 residues. Trimming stripped 7 bases from V and 4 bases from J, with 8 bases between. The germline gives CDR1 SQVTM, CDR2 ANQGSEA. Unique molecular identifiers were affixed to single, distinct cDNA molecules. MiXCR, applied by TCRdb to the 5' RACE reads, yields one record per CDR3 protein. This table holds 55,000 to 75,000 distinct CDR3 sequences, about 12% found once. The receptor was derived from an adult who was a healthcare worker with PCR-confirmed SARS-CoV-2 infection or an uninfected control (not recorded which). The rearrangement joins TRBV29-1 to TRBJ1-3, with D maybe TRBD1 (6 bases). Sequencing used whole blood. CDR3 sequence: CSGGGGNTIYF. The CDR3 bases are TGCAGCGGCGGGGGCGGAAACACCATATATTTT.